Listed below are T cell receptor beta chains from one sample, sequenced in a study of blood T cell repertoires in COVID-19. Data came from immunoSEQ multiplex PCR; TCRdb stores just in-frame clones and leaves some out. The sample lists 200,000 to 250,000 clones, 65% to 90% seen once, with 9.5% to 10% in the top ten. Input material: peripheral blood. Receptors originate from a man aged 50 to 59 with active or convalescent COVID-19. CDR3s include the opening cysteine and the closing phenylalanine or tryptophan. D genes are given only for firm matches. Some rows have no size entry. The others give once, few or many, or a class for an expanded clone.

>TRBD2|TRBV18|NA|TRBJ2-3
CASTSKRGRNTDTQYF
TGTGCCAGCACCAGCAAGCGGGGGAGGAACACAGATACGCAGTATTTT
>TRBD2|TRBV29-1|few|TRBJ2-1
CSAGGLAGYNEQFF
TGCAGCGCCGGGGGACTAGCGGGGTACAATGAGCAGTTCTTC
>NA|TRBV7-9|NA|TRBJ2-7
CASSLEVRSYEQYF
TGTGCCAGCAGCTTAGAAGTCAGAAGCTACGAGCAGTACTTC
>NA|TRBV4-1|NA|TRBJ1-3
CASSQDGVSSGNTIYF
TGCGCCAGCAGCCAAGACGGTGTTAGCTCTGGAAACACCATATATTTT
>TRBD1|TRBV7-8|NA|TRBJ2-1
CASSLGTGLYNEQFF
TGTGCCAGCAGCTTAGGGACAGGACTTTACAATGAGCAGTTCTTC
>NA|TRBV4-3|NA|TRBJ1-5
CASSVNRWTEDSNQPQHF
TGCGCCAGCAGCGTAAACAGGTGGACAGAGGATAGCAATCAGCCCCAGCATTTT
>TRBD1|TRBV15|NA|TRBJ2-5
CATSRHAGQGSLETQYF
TGTGCCACCAGCAGACACGCGGGACAGGGGAGCCTAGAGACCCAGTACTTC
>NA|TRBV16|many|TRBJ2-2
CASSHFRKVGTGELFF
TGTGCCAGCAGCCACTTCAGGAAGGTGGGCACCGGGGAGCTGTTTTTT
>TRBD1|TRBV6-6|NA|TRBJ2-3
CASSGRDREGDTQYF
TGTGCCAGCAGCGGAAGGGACAGAGAGGGAGATACGCAGTATTTT
>TRBD2|TRBV9|NA|TRBJ2-7
CASSVARPGGETHSYEQYF
TGTGCCAGCAGCGTAGCCCGACCGGGGGGGGAGACCCACTCCTACGAGCAGTACTTC
>TRBD2|TRBV5-4|NA|TRBJ2-4
CASSTSGRGENIQYF
TGTGCCAGCAGCACTAGCGGGAGGGGTGAAAACATTCAGTACTTC
>NA|TRBV6-2/TRBV6-3|NA|TRBJ2-7
CASSPGAGRSSSYEQYF
TGTGCCAGCAGCCCCGGGGCGGGGAGATCTAGCTCCTACGAGCAGTACTTC
>NA|TRBV5-1|NA|TRBJ2-3
CASSVGMGEGDTDTQYF
TGCGCCAGCAGCGTGGGGATGGGAGAGGGGGACACAGATACGCAGTATTTT
>TRBD1|TRBV12-5|NA|TRBJ1-1
CASGLVLGDRGRRDTEAFF
TGTGCTAGTGGTTTGGTACTGGGGGACAGGGGGCGCCGAGACACTGAAGCTTTCTTT
>TRBD2|TRBV11-3|NA|TRBJ2-3
CASSPGGSGSDTQYF
TGTGCCAGCAGCCCCGGCGGGAGCGGGTCAGATACGCAGTATTTT
>TRBD1|TRBV28|NA|TRBJ1-3
CASSLPGTASGNTIYF
TGTGCCAGTTCTCTTCCCGGGACAGCGAGCGGAAACACCATATATTTT
>TRBD2|TRBV4-2|many|TRBJ2-1
CASSRRLAQEQFF
TGTGCCAGCAGCCGAAGACTAGCGCAGGAGCAGTTCTTC
>TRBD1|TRBV2|NA|TRBJ1-2
CASTVQGGDGYTF
TGTGCCAGCACTGTACAGGGGGGCGATGGCTACACCTTC
>TRBD1|TRBV28|NA|TRBJ2-2
CASGTVWYAGELFF
TGTGCCAGCGGGACAGTATGGTATGCCGGGGAGCTGTTTTTT
>NA|TRBV3-1/TRBV3-2|NA|TRBJ2-1
CASSPLGSDEQFF
TGTGCCAGCAGCCCTCTAGGTTCCGATGAGCAGTTCTTC
>NA|TRBV15|NA|TRBJ2-7
CATSRSPGGATYEQYF
TGTGCCACCAGCAGATCCCCGGGCGGGGCGACTTACGAGCAGTACTTC
>NA|TRBV3-1/TRBV3-2|NA|TRBJ1-3
CASSHLRDTGNTIYF
TGTGCCAGCAGCCACCTCCGGGACACTGGAAACACCATATATTTT
>TRBD2|TRBV4-3|NA|TRBJ2-2
CASSQPGLATNTGELFF
TGCGCCAGCAGCCAACCGGGACTAGCGACGAACACCGGGGAGCTGTTTTTT
>NA|TRBV4-2|NA|TRBJ2-4
CASSQGQKGKNIQYF
TGTGCCAGCAGCCAGGGACAAAAAGGCAAAAACATTCAGTACTTC
>NA|TRBV27|NA|TRBJ1-5
CASSSGQNQPQHF
TGTGCCAGCAGTTCCGGACAGAATCAGCCCCAGCATTTT
>NA|TRBV4-3|NA|TRBJ1-4
CASSQGLSAGGEDEKLFF
TGCGCCAGCAGCCAAGGACTCTCTGCGGGGGGCGAGGATGAAAAACTGTTTTTT
>TRBD1|TRBV19|NA|TRBJ1-2
CASSDTWTGGRYGYTF
TGTGCCAGTAGCGACACTTGGACAGGGGGCCGCTATGGCTACACCTTC
>TRBD2|TRBV5-8|many|TRBJ2-7
CASSPYGLASEQYF
TGTGCCAGCAGCCCGTACGGACTAGCGAGCGAGCAGTACTTC
>NA|TRBV3-1/TRBV3-2|NA|TRBJ2-1
CASSPGRLGPSSYNEQFF
TGTGCCAGCAGCCCCGGTCGTCTGGGGCCAAGCTCCTACAATGAGCAGTTCTTC
>TRBD2|TRBV28|NA|TRBJ2-1
CASSFSSGRFSSYNEQFF
TGTGCCAGCAGTTTTTCTAGCGGGAGGTTTAGCTCCTACAATGAGCAGTTCTTC
>NA|TRBV9|NA|TRBJ1-6
CASSEQVSPGSPLHF
TGTGCCAGCAGCGAACAGGTCTCCCCGGGTTCACCCCTCCACTTT